This T cell receptor (beta chain) is from a study of blood T cells in healthy people across ages. Study results and limitations: A roughly linear age-dependent decrease characterized TCR beta diversity per million T cells. Versus aged donors, long-lived donors had higher diversity and more naive CD4+ cells.

J was trimmed by 6 bases and V by 0 bases; bases with no gene match: 17. The CDR3 is 19 residues long. Germline values: CDR1 DFQATT, CDR2 SNEGSKA (reference sequence). There were healthy Caucasian individuals from Russia, aged about 6 to 95, serving as donors. Total RNA was isolated from each sample in quantities of at least 5.5 micrograms. Combining a sample-barcoded 5' primer with a J-beta primer mix, a second PCR ran for roughly 6 to 12 cycles. TCRdb ran MiXCR on the 5' RACE reads and lists one entry per CDR3 protein. This table has approximately 800,000 distinct CDR3 sequences, roughly three fifths appearing once. To note about this clonotype: Its antigen remains unknown.

Sequences were obtained from blood. This receptor was taken from a middle-aged man in good health. The genes are TRBV20-1 and TRBJ1-2, with 12 bases matching TRBD1. The CDR3 coding sequence is TGCAGTGCTAGAGATCTCAACCTTCGGGACAGGGGGCTGACGGATGGCTACACCTTC. Protein product: CSARDLNLRDRGLTDGYTF.